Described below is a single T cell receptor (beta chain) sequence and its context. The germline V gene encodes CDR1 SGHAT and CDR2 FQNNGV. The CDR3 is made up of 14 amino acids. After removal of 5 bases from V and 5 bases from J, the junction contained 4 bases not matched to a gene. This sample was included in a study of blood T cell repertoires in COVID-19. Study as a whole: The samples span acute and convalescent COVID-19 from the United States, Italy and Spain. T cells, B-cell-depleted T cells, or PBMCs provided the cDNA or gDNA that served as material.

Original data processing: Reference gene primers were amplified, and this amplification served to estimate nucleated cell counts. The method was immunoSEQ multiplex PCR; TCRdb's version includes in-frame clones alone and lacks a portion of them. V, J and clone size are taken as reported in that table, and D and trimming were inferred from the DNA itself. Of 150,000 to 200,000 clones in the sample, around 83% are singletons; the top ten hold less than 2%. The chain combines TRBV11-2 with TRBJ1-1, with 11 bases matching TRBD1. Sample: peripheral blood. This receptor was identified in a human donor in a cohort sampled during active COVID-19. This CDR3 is CASSVGTGGTEAFF. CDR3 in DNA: TGTGCCAGCAGCGTCGGGACAGGGGGTACTGAAGCTTTCTTT. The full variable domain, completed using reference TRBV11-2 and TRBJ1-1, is EAGVAQSPRYKIIEKRQSVAFWCNPISGHATLYWYQQILGQGPKLLIQFQNNGVVDDSQLPKDRFSAERLKGVDSTLKIQPAKLEDSAVYLCASSVGTGGTEAFFGQGTRLTVV.